This TCR beta chain was sequenced during a study of OX40 agonist ivuxolimab in advanced cancers. The assay was immunoSEQ multiplex PCR, and TCRdb's table has in-frame clones only and misses some. The sample shows 55,000 to 70,000 clones, about 93% of them seen only once. Germline CDR1 and CDR2: WNHNN and SYGVQD (reference sequence). This CDR3 has 14 residues. Trimming removed 3 bases from V and 1 base from J, with 9 bases in between. This TCR derives from an adult with an advanced solid tumor such as melanoma, head and neck, liver or kidney cancer. This rearrangement joins TRBV10-1 to TRBJ2-5; unclear D gene. The sample was CD4+ or CD8+ T cells sorted from blood, taken in a trial of the OX40 agonist ivuxolimab. The CDR3: CASSDSLGQETQYF. As DNA, the CDR3 is TGCGCCAGCAGTGACAGCCTGGGCCAAGAGACCCAGTACTTC.